A selection of T cell receptor beta chains follows, all from one sample in a study of cytomegalovirus exposure and HLA in healthy donors. Clones were sequenced by immunoSEQ multiplex PCR, and TCRdb holds only the in-frame ones, with some missing. Of around 200,000 clones in the sample, approximately 84% were seen once. Input material: PBMCs. The receptors derive from a woman aged 50 to 65 in good health and CMV-seropositive. The CDR3 runs from the conserved cysteine through the conserved F or W. A D gene is named only where the DNA matches it firmly. Part of the rows lack a size; the others show once, few, many or a class for expanded clones.

v_call: TRBV7-2
d_call: TRBD2
j_call: TRBJ2-1
clone_size: .
cdr3_aa: CASSLTSGVHNEQFF
cdr3_nt: TGTGCCAGCAGCTTGACTAGCGGGGTCCACAATGAGCAGTTCTTC

v_call: TRBV9
d_call: TRBD1
j_call: TRBJ1-2
clone_size: .
cdr3_aa: CASSVARTGDGYTF
cdr3_nt: TGTGCCAGCAGCGTAGCGAGGACAGGGGATGGCTACACCTTC

v_call: TRBV7-2
d_call: TRBD2
j_call: TRBJ2-7
clone_size: .
cdr3_aa: CASSIIAGGIGEQYF
cdr3_nt: TGTGCCAGCAGCATAATAGCGGGGGGAATTGGGGAGCAGTACTTC

v_call: TRBV19
d_call: TRBD2
j_call: TRBJ2-7
clone_size: .
cdr3_aa: CASSTGASGRYEQYF
cdr3_nt: TGTGCCAGTAGTACGGGGGCTAGCGGGAGGTACGAGCAGTACTTC

v_call: TRBV11-3
d_call: .
j_call: TRBJ2-5
clone_size: .
cdr3_aa: CASSRGGRGEETQYF
cdr3_nt: TGTGCCAGCAGCCGCGGGGGCCGGGGGGAAGAGACCCAGTACTTC

v_call: TRBV5-1
d_call: TRBD1
j_call: TRBJ1-1
clone_size: once
cdr3_aa: CASSLQGAADTEAFF
cdr3_nt: TGCGCCAGCAGCTTACAGGGGGCAGCGGACACTGAAGCTTTCTTT

v_call: TRBV10-3
d_call: TRBD1
j_call: TRBJ2-7
clone_size: .
cdr3_aa: CAISGDRTEQYF
cdr3_nt: TGTGCCATCAGTGGGGACAGGACCGAGCAGTACTTC

v_call: TRBV27
d_call: .
j_call: TRBJ2-7
clone_size: .
cdr3_aa: CASSPRTSYEQYF
cdr3_nt: TGTGCCAGCAGTCCGCGTACCTCCTACGAGCAGTACTTC

v_call: TRBV28
d_call: TRBD2
j_call: TRBJ2-3
clone_size: .
cdr3_aa: CASSPLAGPKLTDTQYF
cdr3_nt: TGTGCCAGCAGTCCACTAGCGGGCCCTAAACTCACAGATACGCAGTATTTT

v_call: TRBV6-6
d_call: .
j_call: TRBJ1-6
clone_size: .
cdr3_aa: CASRGAGYNSPLHF
cdr3_nt: TGTGCCAGCAGAGGGGCCGGCTATAATTCACCCCTCCACTTT